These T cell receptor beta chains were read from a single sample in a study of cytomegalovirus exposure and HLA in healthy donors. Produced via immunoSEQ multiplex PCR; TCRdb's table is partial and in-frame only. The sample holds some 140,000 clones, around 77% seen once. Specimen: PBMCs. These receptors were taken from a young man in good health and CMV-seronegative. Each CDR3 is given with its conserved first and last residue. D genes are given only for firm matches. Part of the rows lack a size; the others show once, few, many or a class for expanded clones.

CDR3: CASSHHPEYEQYF
DNA: TGCGCCAGCAGCCATCACCCCGAGTACGAGCAGTACTTC
length: 13
D: -
J: TRBJ2-7
size: -
V: TRBV4-1

CDR3: CASSVAGTSDTEAFF
DNA: TGTGCCAGCAGCGTAGCCGGGACAAGCGACACTGAAGCTTTCTTT
length: 15
D: -
J: TRBJ1-1
size: -
V: TRBV9

CDR3: CASSQLVQRGAYNEQFF
DNA: TGCGCCAGCAGCCAGCTGGTACAGCGGGGGGCCTACAATGAGCAGTTCTTC
length: 17
D: TRBD2
J: TRBJ2-1
size: -
V: TRBV4-1

CDR3: CASRPTTGGRNTEAFF
DNA: TGTGCCAGCAGGCCAACGACAGGGGGCCGGAACACTGAAGCTTTCTTT
length: 16
D: TRBD1
J: TRBJ1-1
size: -
V: TRBV2

CDR3: CTSSQGRGRDYGYTF
DNA: TGCACCAGCAGCCAAGGGAGGGGCAGAGACTATGGCTACACCTTC
length: 15
D: -
J: TRBJ1-2
size: -
V: TRBV1

CDR3: CAWSQGAFGEKLFF
DNA: TGTGCCTGGTCACAGGGGGCGTTTGGTGAAAAACTGTTTTTT
length: 14
D: TRBD1
J: TRBJ1-4
size: few
V: TRBV30

CDR3: CASSNPGSPRPFEQYF
DNA: TGTGCCAGTAGTAATCCGGGGTCGCCGAGGCCGTTCGAGCAGTACTTC
length: 16
D: -
J: TRBJ2-7
size: -
V: TRBV19

CDR3: CASRYDRGEQYF
DNA: TGTGCCAGCAGGTATGACAGGGGCGAGCAGTACTTC
length: 12
D: TRBD1
J: TRBJ2-7
size: -
V: TRBV2

CDR3: CASSTRQGSTDTQYF
DNA: TGTGCCAGCAGCACCAGACAGGGCAGCACAGATACGCAGTATTTT
length: 15
D: TRBD1
J: TRBJ2-3
size: -
V: TRBV7-3

CDR3: CASMPGQSSYEQYF
DNA: TGTGCCAGCATGCCGGGACAGTCCTCCTACGAGCAGTACTTC
length: 14
D: TRBD1
J: TRBJ2-7
size: -
V: TRBV2

CDR3: CASSQDLGFFARVDTGELFF
DNA: TGTGCCAGCAGCCAAGATCTTGGGTTTTTCGCCAGGGTGGACACCGGGGAGCTGTTTTTT
length: 20
D: -
J: TRBJ2-2
size: -
V: TRBV14

CDR3: CASSSLPRRDIVSGNTIYF
DNA: TGTGCCAGCAGCTCCCTTCCCCGACGGGACATCGTCTCTGGAAACACCATATATTTT
length: 19
D: -
J: TRBJ1-3
size: -
V: TRBV11-2

CDR3: CASSPTGHKIEAFF
DNA: TGTGCCAGCAGCCCGACGGGACACAAAATTGAAGCTTTCTTT
length: 14
D: -
J: TRBJ1-1
size: once
V: TRBV5-4

CDR3: CASSVMRAGMETQYF
DNA: TGTGCCAGCAGTGTAATGCGGGCGGGAATGGAGACCCAGTACTTC
length: 15
D: -
J: TRBJ2-5
size: -
V: TRBV6-1

CDR3: CASSLAEQALTQYF
DNA: TGTGCCAGCAGCTTAGCGGAGCAAGCATTGACCCAGTACTTC
length: 14
D: -
J: TRBJ2-5
size: -
V: TRBV7-8

CDR3: CASSQDILAGGPDEQYF
DNA: TGTGCCAGCAGCCAAGATATACTAGCGGGAGGGCCGGACGAGCAGTACTTC
length: 17
D: TRBD2
J: TRBJ2-7
size: -
V: TRBV4-2

CDR3: CASMKASGLQGNEQFF
DNA: TGTGCCAGTATGAAGGCTAGCGGACTACAAGGCAATGAGCAGTTCTTC
length: 16
D: TRBD2
J: TRBJ2-1
size: -
V: TRBV19

CDR3: CASSLATGMHYGYTF
DNA: TGTGCCAGCAGCTTGGCAACAGGGATGCACTATGGCTACACCTTC
length: 15
D: -
J: TRBJ1-2
size: -
V: TRBV5-4

CDR3: CASSGGGRGLAGGSYEQYF
DNA: TGCGCCAGCAGTGGGGGGGGACGGGGACTAGCGGGAGGGTCCTACGAGCAGTACTTC
length: 19
D: TRBD2
J: TRBJ2-7
size: -
V: TRBV10-1

CDR3: CASSQGPAQGRNQPQHF
DNA: TGCGCCAGCAGCCAAGGCCCGGCGCAGGGCCGCAATCAGCCCCAGCATTTT
length: 17
D: -
J: TRBJ1-5
size: -
V: TRBV4-1

CDR3: CASKRLADTDTQYF
DNA: TGTGCCAGCAAGCGACTAGCGGACACAGATACGCAGTATTTT
length: 14
D: TRBD2
J: TRBJ2-3
size: -
V: TRBV6-4

CDR3: CASSLAQGLDTGELFF
DNA: TGTGCCAGCAGCTTAGCGCAGGGGCTTGACACCGGGGAGCTGTTTTTT
length: 16
D: -
J: TRBJ2-2
size: -
V: TRBV7-8

CDR3: CATGTGGSGANVLTF
DNA: TGTGCCACCGGGACCGGGGGATCTGGGGCCAACGTCCTGACTTTC
length: 15
D: -
J: TRBJ2-6
size: -
V: TRBV2

CDR3: CASSPTGGPYNEQFF
DNA: TGTGCCAGCAGCCCCACAGGGGGTCCCTACAATGAGCAGTTCTTC
length: 15
D: TRBD1
J: TRBJ2-1
size: -
V: TRBV7-3

CDR3: CASSSPITGSLPGELFF
DNA: TGTGCCAGCAGCTCACCCATCACAGGGAGTCTTCCCGGGGAGCTGTTTTTT
length: 17
D: -
J: TRBJ2-2
size: -
V: TRBV7-9

CDR3: CASSTFQDRESYEQYF
DNA: TGTGCCAGTAGTACCTTCCAGGACAGGGAGTCCTACGAGCAGTACTTC
length: 16
D: TRBD1
J: TRBJ2-7
size: -
V: TRBV19

CDR3: CASSVMGSDEQFF
DNA: TGTGCCAGCAGCGTAATGGGGAGTGACGAGCAGTTCTTC
length: 13
D: -
J: TRBJ2-1
size: -
V: TRBV9